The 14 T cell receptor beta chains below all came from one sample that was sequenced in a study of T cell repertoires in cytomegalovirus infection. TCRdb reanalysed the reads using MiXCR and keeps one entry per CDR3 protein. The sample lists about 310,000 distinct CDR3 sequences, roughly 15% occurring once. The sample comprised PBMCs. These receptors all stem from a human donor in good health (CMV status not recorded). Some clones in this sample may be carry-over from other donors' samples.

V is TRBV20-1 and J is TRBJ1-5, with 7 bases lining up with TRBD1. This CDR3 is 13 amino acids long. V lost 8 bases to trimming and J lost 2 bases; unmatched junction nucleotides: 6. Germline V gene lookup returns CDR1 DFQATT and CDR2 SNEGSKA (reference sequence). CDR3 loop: CSYSGQGNQPQHF. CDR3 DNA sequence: TGCAGTTACTCCGGACAGGGCAATCAGCCCCAGCATTTT.

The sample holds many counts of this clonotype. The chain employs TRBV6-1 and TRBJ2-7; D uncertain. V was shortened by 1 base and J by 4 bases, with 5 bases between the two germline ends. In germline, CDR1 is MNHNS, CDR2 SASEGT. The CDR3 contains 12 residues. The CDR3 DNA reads TGTGCCAGCAGTGAAGAGGTTTACGAGCAGTACTTC. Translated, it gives CASSEEVYEQYF.

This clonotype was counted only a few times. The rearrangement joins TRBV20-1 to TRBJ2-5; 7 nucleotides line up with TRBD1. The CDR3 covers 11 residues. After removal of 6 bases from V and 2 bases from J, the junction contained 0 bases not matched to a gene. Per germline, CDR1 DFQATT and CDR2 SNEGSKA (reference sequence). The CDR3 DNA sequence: TGCAGTGCACAGGGGCAAGAGACCCAGTACTTC. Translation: CSAQGQETQYF.

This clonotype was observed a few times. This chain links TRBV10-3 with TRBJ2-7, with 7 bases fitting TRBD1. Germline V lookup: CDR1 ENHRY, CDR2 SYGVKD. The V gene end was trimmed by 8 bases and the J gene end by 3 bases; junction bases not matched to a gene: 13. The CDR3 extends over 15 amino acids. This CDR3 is CAISANRDRGYEQYF. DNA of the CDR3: TGTGCCATCTCTGCTAATCGGGACAGAGGCTACGAGCAGTACTTC.

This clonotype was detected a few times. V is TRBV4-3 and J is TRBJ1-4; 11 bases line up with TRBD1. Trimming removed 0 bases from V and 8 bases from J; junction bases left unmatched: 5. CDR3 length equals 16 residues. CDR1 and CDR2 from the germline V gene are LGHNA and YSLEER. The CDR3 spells CASSQDRTGGEEKLFF. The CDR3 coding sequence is TGCGCCAGCAGCCAAGATCGGACAGGGGGCGAGGAAAAACTGTTTTTT.

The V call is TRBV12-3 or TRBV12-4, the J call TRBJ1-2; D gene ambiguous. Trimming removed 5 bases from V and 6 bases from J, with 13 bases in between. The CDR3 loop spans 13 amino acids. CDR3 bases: TGTGCCAGCAGTCCGCCGGGAACCAATGGCTACACCTTC. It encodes CASSPPGTNGYTF.

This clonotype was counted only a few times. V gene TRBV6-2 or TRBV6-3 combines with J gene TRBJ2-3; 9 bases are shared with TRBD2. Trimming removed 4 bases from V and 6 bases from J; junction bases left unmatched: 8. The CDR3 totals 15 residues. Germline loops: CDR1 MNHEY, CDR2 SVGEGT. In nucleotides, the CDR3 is TGTGCCAGCAGTTTCGGGGCTAGCGGGGATGATACGCAGTATTTT. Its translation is CASSFGASGDDTQYF.

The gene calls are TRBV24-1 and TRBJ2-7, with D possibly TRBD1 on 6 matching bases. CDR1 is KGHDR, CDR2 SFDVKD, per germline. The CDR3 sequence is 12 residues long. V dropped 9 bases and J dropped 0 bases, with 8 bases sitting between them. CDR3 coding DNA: TGTGCCACCGGGGACAACTCCTACGAGCAGTACTTC. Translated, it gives CATGDNSYEQYF.

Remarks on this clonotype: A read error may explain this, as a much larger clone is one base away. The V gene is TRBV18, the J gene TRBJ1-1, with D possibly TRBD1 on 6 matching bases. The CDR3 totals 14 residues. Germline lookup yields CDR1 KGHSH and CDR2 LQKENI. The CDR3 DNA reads TGTGGCAGCTCACAATCGACAGGGAACACTGAAGCTTTCTTT. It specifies CGSSQSTGNTEAFF.

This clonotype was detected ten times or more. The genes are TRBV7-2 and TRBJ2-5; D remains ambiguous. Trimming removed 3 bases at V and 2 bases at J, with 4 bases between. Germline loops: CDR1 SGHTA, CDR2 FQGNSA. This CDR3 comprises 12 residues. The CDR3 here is CASSFGQETQYF. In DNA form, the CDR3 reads TGTGCCAGCAGCTTTGGTCAAGAGACCCAGTACTTC. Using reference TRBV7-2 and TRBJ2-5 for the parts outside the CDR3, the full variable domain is GAGVSQSPSNKVTEKGKDVELRCDPISGHTALYWYRQSLGQGLEFLIYFQGNSAPDKSGLPSDRFSAERTGGSVSTLTIQRTQQEDSAVYLCASSFGQETQYFGPGTRLLVL.

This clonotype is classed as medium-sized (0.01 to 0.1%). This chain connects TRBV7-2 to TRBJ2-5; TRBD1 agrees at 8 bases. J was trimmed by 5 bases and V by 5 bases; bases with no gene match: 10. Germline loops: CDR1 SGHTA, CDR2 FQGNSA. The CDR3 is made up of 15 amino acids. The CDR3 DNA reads TGTGCCAGCAGCCCAGGGACAGGAGGCACGGAGACCCAGTACTTC. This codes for CASSPGTGGTETQYF.

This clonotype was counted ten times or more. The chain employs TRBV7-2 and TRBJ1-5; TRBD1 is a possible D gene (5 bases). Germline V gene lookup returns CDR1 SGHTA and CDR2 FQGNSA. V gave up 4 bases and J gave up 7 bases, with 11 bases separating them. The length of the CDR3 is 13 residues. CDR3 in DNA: TGTGCCAGCAGCTCTAATGCAGGGCAGCCCCAGCATTTT. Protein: CASSSNAGQPQHF.

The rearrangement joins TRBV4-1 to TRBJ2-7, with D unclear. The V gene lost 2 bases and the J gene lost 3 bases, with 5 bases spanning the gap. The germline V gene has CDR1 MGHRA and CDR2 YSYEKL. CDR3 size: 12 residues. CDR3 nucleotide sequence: TGCGCCAGCAGCCAATTCGGCTACGAGCAGTACTTC. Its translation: CASSQFGYEQYF.

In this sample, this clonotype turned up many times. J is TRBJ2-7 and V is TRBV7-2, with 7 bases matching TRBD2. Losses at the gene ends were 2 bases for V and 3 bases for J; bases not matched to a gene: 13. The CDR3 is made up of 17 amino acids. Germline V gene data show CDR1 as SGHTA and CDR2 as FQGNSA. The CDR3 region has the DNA TGTGCCAGCAGCTTAAGGATTCGAGCGGGGCGGATCTACGAGCAGTACTTC. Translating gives CASSLRIRAGRIYEQYF.